The clone carrying this TCR beta chain came up a few times. Its antigen remains unknown. Unique molecular identifiers featured in each of the TCR beta cDNA libraries. From around 1 to 9.1 million T cells, roughly 0.5 million cDNA molecules were obtained. A single record per CDR3 protein comes from TCRdb applying MiXCR to the PCR reads. The profile shows about 540,000 distinct CDR3 sequences, 34% of them singletons. This sample was taken from a study of post-analysis software for immune sequencing data. Looking at the study overall: The disease courses spanned relapsing-remitting, secondary progressive and progressive-relapsing forms of multiple sclerosis.

Points from the study as a whole: Relative to controls, patients with multiple sclerosis showed significantly lower normalized Chao1 diversity.

The clonotype was recovered from a girl between 2 and 17 years old with multiple sclerosis. The sequencing sample was made of blood.

CDR3 in amino acids: CASSEVGNIQYF. The CDR3 DNA is TGTGCCAGCAGTGAAGTTGGAAACATTCAGTACTTC. This chain joins TRBV6-1 and TRBJ2-4, with no clear D. V lost 1 base, J lost 6 bases, and 4 bases lay in between. The CDR3 is 12 residues long. The V gene's germline CDR1 is MNHNS and CDR2 SASEGT.